The T cell receptor beta chain described here comes from a study of identical twins (TCRdb year 2016). About the study as a whole: To test whether fetal clonotypes persist, the study used deep sequencing on TCR alpha and beta repertoires from monozygotic twins, unrelated adults of various ages, and cord blood. Replicate twin experiments were performed at different times using different library preparation protocols to rule out contamination. Findings and caveats that apply to the study as a whole: Because the same donors could not be followed over many years, conclusions were based on cross-sectional statistical analysis. Fewer insertions were carried by abundant cord blood beta clonotypes; a weaker similar trend was observed in young adult naive repertoires, while no such trend was observed in memory repertoires. Invariant T cells such as MAIT and iNKT could partly confound zero-insertion analyses, though diverse VJ usage argued against this for most clonotypes. Out-of-frame TCR alpha sequences shared between twins showed an excess of low generation-probability sequences compared with coincidental sharing between unrelated individuals. Recombination models systematically underestimated out-of-frame TCR alpha sharing in monozygotic twins but agreed with sharing between unrelated individuals. The excess sharing between twins in beta out-of-frame sequences was weaker because fewer shared sequences reduced the signal-to-noise ratio.

Receptor amplification or capture employed 5' RACE. This sample was sequenced with an Illumina HiSeq 2000. Template switching added a universal primer binding site, and the final cDNA carried a unique molecular identifier that allowed TCR cDNA molecules to be counted accurately. First-strand cDNA for TCR alpha and beta chains was synthesized from specific primers in the conserved constant-segment region. To control for contamination, every cDNA library was double barcoded, receiving both a SMART-Mk sample barcode and Illumina barcodes. Two successive PCR steps introduced TruSeq adapter sequences along with Illumina sample barcodes. The Illumina HiSeq platform was used with custom primers to sequence TCR alpha and beta cDNA libraries. As for the authors' bioinformatics: MiGEC processed the raw reads to extract unique molecular identifiers, while MiXCR was used to determine the CDR3 positions. Recombination models were inferred per individual with the repgenHMM and IGoR tools using an EM algorithm. Shared clonotypes were analyzed with the tcR package in R, and sharing was normalized by the product of cloneset sizes. Out-of-frame nonproductive sequences were analyzed to study raw recombination free of thymic and clonal selection effects. Using fastp at Q25 and MiXCR, TCRdb reprocessed the public reads and kept productive beta chains. Identical CDR3 proteins give one entry, which carries the most common genes and DNA. What appears here as the V and J calls and clone size reflects TCRdb's work, not the paper's. Recorded for this sample are hundreds of thousands of distinct CDR3 sequences; 21% of them occurred a single time. The leading ten clones occupy about 4.3% of the sample.

All donors were healthy Caucasians. Three pairs of female monozygotic twins, all aged about 18 to 29 years, were included in the twin cohort. RNA for TCR libraries was isolated from peripheral blood mononuclear cells. Concerning this clonotype itself: Its antigen is currently not known. Per-nucleotide qualities are absent, and no much larger clonotype sits a single base away.

V has 4 bases trimmed and J has 6 bases trimmed; junction bases matching no gene number 9. The CDR3 covers 15 residues, taking in both the cysteine and the phenylalanine. Only the CDR3 portion is preserved as DNA: 45 bases, with reading frame beginning at the first base. This same sample was also taken into another study, of T cells expressing NK-cell markers. As that second paper reports: Three sorted T-cell subsets (CD3+CD56+NKG2C+, CD3+CD56+NKG2C- and CD3+CD56-NKG2C+) from about 8 donors had their TCR beta-chain repertoires profiled. Among the eight sequenced donors, seven were HCMV-seropositive and one was HCMV-seronegative. To restrict sorting to alphabetaTCR-expressing T cells, an anti-gammadeltaTCR antibody was added in several experiments. In over five donors, the dominant CD3+CD56+NKG2C+ clonotypes were found to rank among the top 10 CD8+ clonotypes and to make up about 1.0-7.5% of CD8+ T cells. Those dominant clonotypes were again the most abundant among CD3+CD56-NKG2C+ cells in several donors, at roughly 28.3-60.1%. Whether the expanded NKG2C-expressing T cell clones were specific for HCMV antigens was left unclear. All eight donors whose samples were sequenced were randomly selected healthy volunteers, three of them men and five women. A commercial ELISA kit detecting HCMV-specific IgG in serum was used to determine HCMV serostatus. For roughly six donors, bulk peripheral blood T-cell repertoires were additionally sequenced from unsorted PBMC. MIGEC was used to demultiplex reads and group reads by UMI, and MiTCR was used to assemble and quantify clonotypes. Only TCR cDNA sequences supported by at least two reads were kept to exclude erroneous sequences. The tcR package was used for downstream repertoire analysis, with clonotypes matched between fractions based on CDR3 nucleotide sequence plus V segment. Antigen specificity was annotated against VDJdb with VDJmatch, allowing one amino acid substitution in CDR3.

This receptor was identified in a woman between 18 and 30 years old in good health. Material for sequencing was PBMCs. The chain is made from TRBV12-3 or TRBV12-4 and TRBJ2-7, and 10 junctional nucleotides match TRBD1. The CDR3: CASSWRQGAGGEQYF. DNA sequence: TGTGCCAGCAGTTGGCGACAGGGGGCGGGCGGCGAGCAGTACTTC.